These 16 T cell receptor beta chains were all obtained from the same sample, sequenced in a study. Clones were sequenced by immunoSEQ multiplex PCR, and TCRdb holds only the in-frame ones, with some missing. The sample has 60,000 to 85,000 clones; 85% to 95% are singletons. The sequencing input was PBMCs. Receptor source: a man aged 35 to 55 with rheumatoid arthritis.

The chain is built from TRBV7-2 and TRBJ1-6; D gene ambiguous. The CDR3 length is 14 residues. Germline V CDR1 and CDR2: SGHTA, FQGNSA. V was shortened by 6 bases and J by 7 bases, with 13 bases between the two germline ends. The CDR3 DNA reads as TGTGCCAGCAGTTCGAGAGTGCGCAATTCACCCCTCCACTTT. It codes for CASSSRVRNSPLHF.

The V and J genes are TRBV5-1 and TRBJ2-1; D is unclear. Germline V gives CDR1 SGHRS, CDR2 YFSETQ. There are 13 residues in the CDR3. The V end lost 0 bases, the J end lost 9 bases, and 10 bases lay between the germline ends. DNA for the CDR3: TGCGCCAGCAGCTTGGCCGTCGTAGGTGAGCAGTTCTTC. Its protein product is CASSLAVVGEQFF.

The V call is TRBV10-3, the J call TRBJ2-1; 9 bases line up with TRBD1. This CDR3 spans 16 amino acids. Losses at the gene ends were 6 bases for V and 6 bases for J; bases not matched to a gene: 12. Germline V gene sequence: CDR1 ENHRY, CDR2 SYGVKD. CDR3 DNA: TGTGCCATCAGCGAGGGGACAGGGCTTTTTTCCAATGAGCAGTTCTTC. It is translated as CAISEGTGLFSNEQFF.

The rearrangement uses TRBV18 and TRBJ2-1; TRBD1 matches at 7 bases. The CDR3 contains 13 residues. The germline V gene encodes CDR1 KGHSH and CDR2 LQKENI. Germline trimming cut 3 bases from V and 13 bases from J; bases unmatched to any gene: 9. This chain's CDR3 is CASSPDRDNAQFF. In DNA form, the CDR3 reads TGTGCCAGCTCACCCGACAGGGACAATGCCCAGTTCTTC.

The chain joins TRBV10-3 to TRBJ1-5, with a weak D call TRBD1 (5 bases). Germline CDR1 and CDR2: ENHRY and SYGVKD. The V and J ends lost 3 bases and 14 bases respectively, with 14 bases between them. This CDR3 is 12 amino acids long. DNA for the CDR3: TGTGCCATCAGTGACTCCGAAGGGACCGAGCATTTT. Its protein product is CAISDSEGTEHF.

The CDR3 loop is CASSEGWDEQFF. The CDR3 DNA follows: TGTGCCAGCAGTGAGGGATGGGATGAGCAGTTCTTC. This chain connects TRBV6-1 to TRBJ2-1; D call uncertain. In germline, CDR1 is MNHNS, CDR2 SASEGT. V dropped 3 bases and J dropped 8 bases, with 8 bases sitting between them. The CDR3 covers 12 residues.

This clone was recorded only once. The rearrangement joins TRBV3-1 (or the pseudogene TRBV3-2) to TRBJ2-3; TRBD1 aligns across 8 bases. J gave up 5 bases and V 4 bases, and 8 bases lay outside the gene matches. The CDR3 has 15 amino acids. Per the germline V gene, CDR1 is LGHDT and CDR2 is YNNKEL (reference sequence). DNA of the CDR3: TGTGCCAGCAGCCCAAGGACAGGGCCAAGAGATACGCAGTATTTT. Its protein is CASSPRTGPRDTQYF.

The chain links TRBV25-1 to TRBJ2-3; 10 bases fit TRBD2. In germline, CDR1 is MGHDK, CDR2 SYGVNS. V dropped 8 bases and J dropped 4; count of bases not matched to a gene: 9. This CDR3 contains 15 residues. The DNA of the CDR3 is TGTGCCAGCTCTCTGACTAGCGGGTTTGCAGATACGCAGTATTTT. It codes for CASSLTSGFADTQYF. Drawing the rest from reference TRBV25-1 and TRBJ2-3, the complete variable domain is EADIYQTPRYLVIGTGKKITLECSQTMGHDKMYWYQQDPGMELHLIHYSYGVNSTEKGDLSSESTVSRIRTEHFPLTLESARPSHTSQYLCASSLTSGFADTQYFGPGTRLTVL.

This clone was found once. The chain uses TRBV30 and TRBJ2-7, with TRBD2 identical over 8 bases. CDR1 and CDR2 from the germline V gene are GTSNPN and SVGIG (reference sequence). The length of the CDR3 is 12 residues. V was pared by 4 bases and J by 5 bases, with 4 bases of the junction left unmatched. The CDR3 protein is CAWTRGGHEQYF. The DNA of the CDR3 is TGTGCCTGGACCCGCGGGGGGCACGAGCAGTACTTC.

V gene TRBV14 combines with J gene TRBJ1-2; D remains unclear. Germline CDR1 and CDR2: SGHDN and FVKESK. The V end was cut by 0 bases, the J end by 8 bases, with 19 bases between. The CDR3 spans 16 residues. The CDR3 here is CASSQDKGRLAWGYTF. CDR3 bases: TGTGCCAGCAGCCAAGATAAGGGTCGCCTGGCGTGGGGCTACACCTTC.

The chain recombines TRBV5-8 with TRBJ2-7; TRBD1 or TRBD2 may be the D gene (5 bases each). V dropped 4 bases and J dropped 6 bases, with 20 bases sitting between them. The CDR3 runs 15 residues. CDR1 and CDR2 (germline): SGHTS, YDEGEE. In nucleotides, the CDR3 is TGTGCCAGCAGCCGGGACCGGGCCGCGCGGCGCGAGCAGTACTTC. Its protein is CASSRDRAARREQYF.

This chain connects TRBV6-5 to TRBJ1-4, with 10 bases fitting TRBD1. There are 15 residues in the CDR3. J was trimmed by 7 bases and V by 0 bases; bases with no gene match: 2. CDR1 is MNHEY, CDR2 SVGAGI, per germline. CDR3 in DNA: TGTGCCAGCAGTTACTCGAGGACAGGGGGTGAAAAACTGTTTTTT. It encodes CASSYSRTGGEKLFF.

The chain employs TRBV6-5 and TRBJ1-2, with D unclear. Germline V gene data show CDR1 as MNHEY and CDR2 as SVGAGI. The CDR3 runs to 14 residues. Trimming left V 7 bases short and J 4 bases short, with 16 bases between. This CDR3 is CASTTPAGSYGYTF. The CDR3 bases are TGTGCCAGCACTACTCCAGCAGGCTCCTATGGCTACACCTTC.

Turning to this clone: Other DNA sequences from this sample encode an identical CDR3 as well. This chain links TRBV5-1 with TRBJ1-5; D ambiguous. V was clipped by 0 bases and J by 0 bases, with 7 bases between them. The V gene's germline CDR1 is SGHRS and CDR2 YFSETQ. The CDR3 totals 15 residues. The CDR3 loop reads CASSLEGNSNQPQHF. In DNA, the CDR3 is TGCGCCAGCAGCTTGGAAGGCAATAGCAATCAGCCCCAGCATTTT.

The genes are TRBV11-2 and TRBJ1-1; D possibly corresponds to TRBD1 (6 bases). Trimming pared 7 bases from V and 1 base from J, leaving 19 bases between. The CDR3 loop spans 16 amino acids. Germline loops: CDR1 SGHAT, CDR2 FQNNGV. CDR3 bases: TGTGCCAGCACTCTTGGGCTACAGGGCGGGAACACTGAAGCTTTCTTT. Translating it yields CASTLGLQGGNTEAFF.

The rearrangement links TRBV5-4 to TRBJ1-1; D remains ambiguous. This CDR3 spans 15 amino acids. Germline V gene data show CDR1 as SGHNT and CDR2 as YYREEE (reference sequence). Trimming left V 2 bases short and J 3 bases short, with 14 bases between. CDR3 sequence: CASSFSAGGYTEAFF. The CDR3 nucleotides read TGTGCCAGCAGCTTTTCGGCTGGAGGGTACACTGAAGCTTTCTTT.